Below, 9 T cell receptor beta chains from the same sample are listed, as sequenced in a study of CD8+ T cells in alopecia areata. Isolated RNA was reverse transcribed into cDNA used as the sequencing template. TCRdb's table, derived via immunoSEQ multiplex PCR, lists solely in-frame clones and lacks some. The data contain more than 150,000 clones, around 51% of them singletons. Stated treatment: oral pan-JAK inhibitor, 5-10 mg twice daily. Specimen: CD8+ T cells sorted from blood, collected at roughly week 53, from a patient treated with tofacitinib. The receptor source for this set is a human donor with alopecia areata.

The CDR3 DNA is TGTGCCAGCAGCCCTGTAGAGGGGGGGCTTTACACTGAAGCTTTCTTT. It yields the protein CASSPVEGGLYTEAFF. V and J are TRBV7-6 and TRBJ1-1; D may be TRBD1 (6 bases). Trimming pared 5 bases from V and 3 bases from J, leaving 19 bases between. This CDR3 is built from 16 residues. Germline-derived CDR1 and CDR2 are SGHVS and FNYEAQ.

The J gene is TRBJ1-2, the V gene TRBV7-9; D not resolved. V shed 5 bases and J shed 8 bases, with 27 bases lying between them. The CDR3 totals 17 residues. Germline V gives CDR1 SEHNR, CDR2 FQNEAQ (reference sequence). The DNA of the CDR3 is TGTGCCAGCAGCCGACTGACGTTGGAGGCGATAACTCGAGGCTACACCTTC. Translated, it gives CASSRLTLEAITRGYTF.

CDR3 loop: CATSLGGGYTF. The CDR3 region has the DNA TGTGCCACCAGCTTAGGAGGCGGCTACACCTTC. The V gene is TRBV15, the J gene TRBJ1-2; D not certain. Germline CDR1 and CDR2: LNHNV and YYDKDF (reference sequence). V gave up 5 bases and J gave up 8 bases, with 9 bases separating them. The CDR3 length is 11 residues.

The chain links TRBV27 to TRBJ1-1; D unresolved. The germline V gene has CDR1 MNHEY and CDR2 SMNVEV (reference sequence). The CDR3 extends over 16 amino acids. The V end was cut by 7 bases, the J end by 1 base, with 19 bases between. CDR3 sequence reads: CASKPDTRMQNTEAFF. The DNA of the CDR3 is TGTGCCAGCAAGCCTGATACGAGAATGCAGAACACTGAAGCTTTCTTT.

This clone occurred a few times. The chain recombines TRBV13 with TRBJ2-1, with D perhaps matching TRBD2 (5 bases). In germline, CDR1 is PRHDT, CDR2 FYEKMQ (reference sequence). This CDR3 region has 12 residues. The V end lost 2 bases, the J end lost 8 bases, and 7 bases lay between the germline ends. The CDR3 bases are TGTGCCAGCAGCTTAACCGGGGATGAGCAGTTCTTC. As protein: CASSLTGDEQFF.

The sample holds a few counts of this clone. The chain employs TRBV13 and TRBJ2-1, with unresolved D. The germline gives CDR1 PRHDT, CDR2 FYEKMQ (reference sequence). This CDR3 spans 11 amino acids. Between the trimmed V and J ends, which lost 0 bases and 10 bases, there was a span of 4 bases. CDR3 coding DNA: TGTGCCAGCAGCTTAGGGTTAGAGCAGTTCTTC. It yields the protein CASSLGLEQFF.

This clone turned up a few times. This rearrangement joins TRBV14 to TRBJ2-1; 9 bases fit TRBD1. V shed 5 bases and J 8 bases; nucleotides not matched to a gene: 10. CDR3 size: 15 residues. Germline V CDR1 and CDR2: SGHDN, FVKESK. The CDR3 coding sequence is TGTGCCAGCAGCTCCCGGGACAGGGAGGGCTATGAGCAGTTCTTC. Its translation is CASSSRDREGYEQFF.

V is TRBV27 and J is TRBJ1-1; D possibly corresponds to TRBD1 (5 bases). Germline CDR1 and CDR2: MNHEY and SMNVEV (reference sequence). Trimming removed 0 bases from V and 0 bases from J, with 8 bases in between. This CDR3 has 15 residues. The CDR3 DNA follows: TGTGCCAGCAGTTTATCGGGCAGGGTGAACACTGAAGCTTTCTTT. It translates to CASSLSGRVNTEAFF.

This clone was recorded a few times. The chain joins TRBV29-1 to TRBJ2-7; possibly TRBD2 for D (5 bases). V gave up 3 bases and J gave up 6 bases, with 9 bases separating them. The CDR3 totals 11 residues. Germline lookup yields CDR1 SQVTM and CDR2 ANQGSEA. For the CDR3, the DNA is TGCAGCGTTGACGAGGGAACCGAGCAGTACTTC. It yields the protein CSVDEGTEQYF.